This TCR beta chain derives from a study of regulatory T cells in long-lasting Graves disease. Study outcomes and limitations: Less diverse TCR repertoires were seen in persistent Graves' patients than in newly diagnosed ones. Small numbers of samples may have cut accuracy.

This clonotype was found many times. The antigen remains undetermined. The time point denotes: persistent/refractory GD, antithyroid drugs over 5 years with positive TRAb. Generation of the TCR library employed RNA extracted from PBMCs. EDTA tubes were used for drawing approximately 8.4 milliliters of peripheral blood. Library construction for TCR beta used iRepertoire HTBI primers and Arm-PCR of CDR3 regions. TCRdb reprocessed the multiplex PCR reads with MiXCR, giving one entry per CDR3 protein. Among around 300,000 distinct CDR3 sequences listed, more than 20% were seen once. This receptor was obtained from a female donor with Graves disease. Source: peripheral blood mononuclear cells (PBMCs), taken when the disease was refractory, from a patient treated with antithyroid drugs.

DNA of the CDR3: TGCAGTGCTCTTCCGGGGACTAGCGGGAGTGAGCAGTACTTC. Amino acids: CSALPGTSGSEQYF. The J gene is TRBJ2-7, the V gene TRBV20-1; 14 nucleotides match TRBD2. The CDR3 is 14 residues long. Germline CDR1 reads DFQATT; CDR2 reads SNEGSKA (reference sequence). The junction had 7 bases not matched to a gene; V was cut back by 5 bases and J by 7 bases.